The sequence of this TCR beta chain was determined in a study of a mutant IDH1 vaccine in newly diagnosed glioma. Study context: Previous treatment comprised radiotherapy, temozolomide, or both, mostly both.

This table comes from immunoSEQ multiplex PCR, and its TCRdb copy is limited to in-frame clones, with some not included. This table has 45,000 to 70,000 clones, more than 85% appearing once. CDR3 length: 16 residues. This clone was seen once. Time point indicated: baseline, week 1 (first vaccination visit). Treatment denoted: pre-vaccination baseline after standard-of-care therapy. The material sequenced was PBMCs, taken from a glioma patient treated with radiotherapy, temozolomide or both. The receptor's source is a man over 45 with glioma. This chain links TRBV21-1 with TRBJ1-3. TRBV21-1 is marked as a pseudogene. The DNA for the CDR3 is TGTGCCAGTCGCCGGGGGCCGGCGAGCTCTGGAAACACCATATATTTT. Protein: CASRRGPASSGNTIYF.